This T cell receptor beta chain was sequenced for a study of spatial heterogeneity in lung cancer. About the research overall: After resection, follow-up PBMC samples were sequenced when available, at a median of approximately 2 years later. In the raw reads, each unique TCR and UMI combination was present more than ten times on average. The study, taken as a whole, reports: Tumor TCRs that were ubiquitous and expanded showed up in blood more at resection than follow-up.

On each TCR cDNA molecule, a unique molecular identifier was present. TCRdb reprocessed the 5' RACE reads via MiXCR and lists one record per CDR3 protein. The sample contains some 110,000 distinct CDR3 sequences, 12% of which appear only once. As for time point: blood at routine non-recurrence follow-up after resection. Sequencing was performed on whole RNA extracted from tumor and nontumor lung tissue, or from frozen PBMC, and the material was left unsorted. This clonotype was picked up a small number of times. As yet, its antigen is unknown. The germline gene is not matched at one end of the junction; a read error may be the cause. The CDR3 runs to 14 residues.

The chain employs TRBV12-3 or TRBV12-4 and TRBJ2-2; D possibly corresponds to TRBD1 (6 bases). Sequencing used PBMCs, obtained at follow-up. The receptor's source is a male donor with early-stage non-small cell lung cancer. For the CDR3, the DNA is TGTGCCAGCAGATTAGGGACAACACCCGGGGAGCTGTTTTTT. Its translation is CASRLGTTPGELFF.